This T cell receptor (beta chain) is from a study of lymphopenia after photon versus proton radiotherapy. General study results and limits: Post-nadir TCR diversity decline inversely tracked overall survival among those who died.

Assay: immunoSEQ multiplex PCR; the TCRdb copy retains only in-frame clones and omits some. Altogether tens of thousands of clones are present, roughly 90% being singletons, with the ten largest covering about a sixth. Germline V gene data show CDR1 as SGHRS and CDR2 as YFSETQ. Trimming cost V 3 bases and J 1 base, with 10 bases left between them. The CDR3 has 15 residues. To note about this clone: What it recognizes is unknown.

The source of this sequence is a woman aged 40-49 years with cholangiocarcinoma. The sample in question was peripheral blood, obtained from a patient treated with photon-based radiotherapy. The chain couples TRBV5-1 to TRBJ2-2; a possible D gene is TRBD1 (6 bases). Here the CDR3 DNA reads TGCGCCAGCAGCTCTAGACAGGAGAACACCGGGGAGCTGTTTTTT. Amino acid sequence: CASSSRQENTGELFF.